This TCR beta chain comes out of a study of blood T cell repertoires in COVID-19. Overall study: From T cells, B-cell-depleted T cells, or PBMCs came the material, which was cDNA or gDNA.

Germline CDR1 is SNHLY and CDR2 is FYNNEI. J was trimmed by 3 bases and V by 6 bases; bases with no gene match: 6. There are 15 residues in the CDR3. In the original processing: Amplification from reference gene primers served as the basis for estimated nucleated cell counts. Method: immunoSEQ multiplex PCR; TCRdb's copy keeps in-frame clones and lacks some. V and J calls and clone size are copied from that table; D and trimming were computed from the DNA. The sample has just over 40,000 clones; approximately 83% are singletons. The rearrangement uses TRBV2 and TRBJ1-5; TRBD1 matches at 9 bases. The material sequenced was peripheral blood. This TCR came from a woman aged 60-75 years with acute or convalescent COVID-19. The CDR3 DNA follows: TGTGCCAGCAGCGATTACAGGGGGCCCAATCAGCCCCAGCATTTT. Protein sequence: CASSDYRGPNQPQHF.